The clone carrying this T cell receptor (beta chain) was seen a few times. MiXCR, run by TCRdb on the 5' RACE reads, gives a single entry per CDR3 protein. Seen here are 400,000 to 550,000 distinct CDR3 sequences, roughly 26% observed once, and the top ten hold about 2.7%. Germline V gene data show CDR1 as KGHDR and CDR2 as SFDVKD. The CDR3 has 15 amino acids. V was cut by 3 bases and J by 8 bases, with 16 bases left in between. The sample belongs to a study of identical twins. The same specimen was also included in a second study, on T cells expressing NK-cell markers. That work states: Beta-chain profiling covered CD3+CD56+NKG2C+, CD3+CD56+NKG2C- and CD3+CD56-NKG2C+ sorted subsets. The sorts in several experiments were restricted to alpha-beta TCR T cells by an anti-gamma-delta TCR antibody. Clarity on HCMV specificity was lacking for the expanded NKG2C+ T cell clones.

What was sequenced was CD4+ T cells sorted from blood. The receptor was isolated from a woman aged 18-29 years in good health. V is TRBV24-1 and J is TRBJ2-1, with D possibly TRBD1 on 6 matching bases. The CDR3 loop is CATSDRNRVDDEQFF. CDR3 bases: TGTGCCACCAGTGATCGGAACAGGGTTGATGATGAGCAGTTCTTC.